One and the same sample provided the 22 T cell receptor beta chains below, sequenced in a study of patients and donors after allogeneic stem cell transplantation. TCRdb reanalysed the RT-PCR reads using MiXCR and keeps one entry per CDR3 protein. Among 400,000 to 500,000 distinct CDR3 sequences, more than 15% were seen once, and the ten largest hold about 7%. Specimen: blood, either unsorted or a sorted T cell fraction (not recorded which). Receptor source: a human donor who was either an allogeneic HSCT recipient or a stem cell or donor lymphocyte infusion donor (not recorded which). It is not recorded whose cells these are; they may come from a transplant donor.

This clonotype was observed a handful of times. The V gene is TRBV15, the J gene TRBJ2-5; no reliable D call. The V end lost 1 base, the J end lost 5 bases, and 8 bases lay between the germline ends. The germline CDR1 and CDR2 sequences are LNHNV and YYDKDF (reference sequence). The CDR3 has 13 residues. The CDR3 here is CATSRGGLETQYF. The CDR3, as DNA: TGTGCCACCAGCAGAGGGGGTCTGGAGACCCAGTACTTC.

The chain employs TRBV20-1 and TRBJ2-1; 8 nucleotides match TRBD2. V dropped 2 bases and J dropped 2; count of bases not matched to a gene: 17. Germline CDR1 reads DFQATT; CDR2 reads SNEGSKA (reference sequence). This CDR3 comprises 19 residues. The CDR3 region is CSARSIWKRREDPYNEQFF. The DNA for the CDR3 is TGCAGTGCTAGAAGTATTTGGAAGCGGCGGGAGGATCCCTACAATGAGCAGTTCTTC.

V gene TRBV27 combines with J gene TRBJ2-2; the D is unclear. V shed 8 bases and J shed 6 bases, with 10 bases lying between them. The CDR3 runs 12 residues. Per the germline V gene, CDR1 is MNHEY and CDR2 is SMNVEV (reference sequence). The CDR3 sequence: CASWTWAGELFF. In nucleotides, the CDR3 is TGTGCCAGCTGGACCTGGGCCGGGGAGCTGTTTTTT.

This chain links TRBV20-1 with TRBJ2-7, with D possibly matching TRBD1 (6 bases). Germline CDR1 is DFQATT and CDR2 is SNEGSKA (reference sequence). V was trimmed by 7 bases and J by 0 bases, leaving 13 bases between them. This CDR3 spans 13 amino acids. The CDR3 nucleotides read TGCAGTGGTCGGTGGGGGCTCTCCTACGAGCAGTACTTC. Its translation: CSGRWGLSYEQYF.

This rearrangement joins TRBV7-2 to TRBJ2-3; 10 bases match TRBD2. Germline values: CDR1 SGHTA, CDR2 FQGNSA. CDR3 length: 15 amino acids. The trim removed 3 bases at V and 7 bases at J, leaving 7 bases unmatched. The CDR3 DNA reads as TGTGCCAGCAGCTTGAGCGGGGGGGCCTCTTATACGCAGTATTTT. Amino acid sequence: CASSLSGGASYTQYF.

This clonotype was observed at least ten times. The chain employs TRBV7-2 and TRBJ2-3, with 8 nucleotides matching TRBD1. CDR1 is SGHTA and CDR2 is FQGNSA in the germline V gene. Trimming took 4 bases from V and 4 from J; bases not matched to a gene: 7. The length of the CDR3 is 15 residues. The CDR3 reads CASSSRGRGPDTQYF. The CDR3 DNA reads as TGTGCCAGCAGCTCCAGGGGGCGTGGACCAGATACGCAGTATTTT.

The rearrangement links TRBV29-1 to TRBJ1-2; D not resolved. This CDR3 comprises 10 residues. Germline V gene lookup returns CDR1 SQVTM and CDR2 ANQGSEA. Trimming took off 4 bases at V and 5 bases at J, with 5 bases between the two ends. CDR3 sequence: CSVGGYGYTF. The CDR3 coding sequence is TGCAGCGTTGGGGGTTATGGCTACACCTTC. Variable domain in full (rest from reference TRBV29-1 and TRBJ1-2): SAVISQKPSRDICQRGTSLTIQCQVDSQVTMMFWYRQQPGQSLTLIATANQGSEATYESGFVIDKFPISRPNLTFSTLTVSNMSPEDSSIYLCSVGGYGYTFGSGTRLTVV.

In its sample, this clonotype was seen a few times. The J gene is TRBJ2-7, the V gene TRBV24-1; maybe TRBD2 (5 bases). The CDR3 is 14 residues long. The ends were cut back, 11 bases at V and 4 bases at J, with 20 bases in the middle. The germline V gene encodes CDR1 KGHDR and CDR2 SFDVKD. The CDR3 region is CAISGGLNPYEQYF. The CDR3 coding sequence is TGTGCCATTTCTGGCGGGCTCAACCCTTACGAGCAGTACTTC.

The rearrangement links TRBV11-1 to TRBJ2-2; 7 nucleotides align to TRBD1. Germline V gene sequence: CDR1 SGHAT, CDR2 FQDESV (reference sequence). The CDR3 is 18 amino acids. The V gene end was trimmed by 3 bases and the J gene end by 7 bases; junction bases not matched to a gene: 17. The CDR3 DNA follows: TGTGCCAGCAGCTTTTATCCCTCCCTGACAGGGACGGGCGGGGAGCTGTTTTTT. Protein sequence: CASSFYPSLTGTGGELFF. The full variable domain, with the rest looked up from reference TRBV11-1 and TRBJ2-2, is EAEVAQSPRYKITEKSQAVAFWCDPISGHATLYWYRQILGQGPELLVQFQDESVVDDSQLPKDRFSAERLKGVDSTLKIQPAELGDSAMYLCASSFYPSLTGTGGELFFGEGSRLTVL.

J is TRBJ1-5 and V is TRBV20-1, with a weak D call TRBD1 (6 bases). Trimming stripped 6 bases from V and 4 bases from J, with 16 bases between. Germline V lookup: CDR1 DFQATT, CDR2 SNEGSKA (reference sequence). The CDR3 is 14 residues long. The CDR3 protein is CSANSGGRNQPQHF. In nucleotides, the CDR3 is TGCAGTGCAAATTCGGGGGGCAGGAATCAGCCCCAGCATTTT.

The table lists this clonotype with many counts. V is TRBV12-3 or TRBV12-4 and J is TRBJ2-2, with 8 bases identical to TRBD2. The V and J ends lost 3 bases and 5 bases, in that order; junction bases with no gene match: 8. CDR3 length: 16 residues. In DNA form, the CDR3 reads TGTGCCAGCAGTTTGCAACGGGGGGGCTCGACCGGGGAGCTGTTTTTT. This sequence encodes CASSLQRGGSTGELFF.

The chain uses TRBV12-3 or TRBV12-4 and TRBJ1-4; TRBD1 might be the D (6 bases). Trimming took 6 bases from V and 8 from J, leaving 19 bases between them. This CDR3 region has 15 residues. Written as DNA, the CDR3 is TGTGCCAGCAGACCCGACAGGAGGCGAGAGGAAAAACTGTTTTTT. Encoded protein: CASRPDRRREEKLFF.

The CDR3 protein is CASSLPDEGPQSYEQYF. The CDR3 region has the DNA TGCGCCAGCAGCCTACCCGATGAGGGGCCTCAGTCCTACGAGCAGTACTTC. The chain is built from TRBV10-2 and TRBJ2-7, with D tentatively TRBD1 or TRBD2 (5 bases each). The V and J ends lost 6 bases and 1 base respectively, with 22 bases between them. This CDR3 is built from 17 residues. Per germline, CDR1 WSHSY and CDR2 SAAADI.

As for this clonotype: One junction end does not reproduce the germline sequence, and a read error may be involved. This chain uses TRBV20-1 with TRBJ2-2; 9 bases match TRBD1. The CDR3 is 18 residues long. Germline V gene data show CDR1 as DFQATT and CDR2 as SNEGSKA (reference sequence). CDR3 nucleotides: TGCAGTGCCAGACCGGGACAGGGACCGTTTCTGAACACCGAGGAGCTGTTTTTT. This gives the protein CSARPGQGPFLNTEELFF.

V gene TRBV6-5 combines with J gene TRBJ1-2; D unresolved. The length of the CDR3 is 13 residues. V was cut by 4 bases and J by 4 bases, with 10 bases left in between. The germline V gene encodes CDR1 MNHEY and CDR2 SVGAGI. In DNA, the CDR3 is TGTGCCAGCAGTTCCCAATCTGGCTATGGCTACACCTTC. Its protein is CASSSQSGYGYTF.

This chain links TRBV18 with TRBJ1-3; 7 bases fit TRBD1. CDR3 size: 16 residues. Germline-derived CDR1 and CDR2 are KGHSH and LQKENI. After removal of 3 bases from V and 1 base from J, the junction contained 6 bases not matched to a gene. CDR3 coding DNA: TGTGCCAGCTCACCTGCGACAGGGCTATCTGGAAACACCATATATTTT. Translating it yields CASSPATGLSGNTIYF.

The V call is TRBV2, the J call TRBJ1-5; D not certain. This CDR3 spans 15 amino acids. Germline loops: CDR1 SNHLY, CDR2 FYNNEI. Trimming took off 2 bases at V and 0 bases at J, with 8 bases between the two ends. Here the CDR3 reads CASSEMQVSNQPQHF. The CDR3 nucleotides read TGTGCCAGCAGTGAAATGCAGGTTAGCAATCAGCCCCAGCATTTT.

This chain connects TRBV24-1 to TRBJ1-1, with a possible D match to TRBD1 (5 bases). The CDR3 extends over 13 amino acids. The germline V gene encodes CDR1 KGHDR and CDR2 SFDVKD. V lost 5 bases, J lost 5 bases, and 11 bases lay in between. This CDR3 reads CATSASGRTEAFF. DNA of the CDR3: TGTGCCACCAGTGCCTCAGGGAGGACTGAAGCTTTCTTT.

This clonotype came up a few times. This chain uses TRBV12-3 or TRBV12-4 with TRBJ1-5; 9 bases map to TRBD1. The CDR3 consists of 14 residues. V was pared by 6 bases and J by 7 bases, with 7 bases of the junction left unmatched. The CDR3 protein is CASSLGTGKQPQHF. The CDR3 DNA reads TGTGCCAGCAGCCTCGGGACAGGGAAACAGCCCCAGCATTTT.

This clonotype was detected ten times or more. CDR3 coding DNA: TGCGCCAGCAGCTTAAGGGACGCCTACGAGCAGTACTTC. Its translation is CASSLRDAYEQYF. The rearrangement joins TRBV5-1 to TRBJ2-7; either TRBD1 or TRBD2 may supply D (5 bases each). The length of the CDR3 is 13 residues. Trimming stripped 2 bases from V and 2 bases from J, with 8 bases between. Per the germline V gene, CDR1 is SGHRS and CDR2 is YFSETQ. Looking up the rest from reference TRBV5-1 and TRBJ2-7 gives the full variable domain: KAGVTQTPRYLIKTRGQQVTLSCSPISGHRSVSWYQQTPGQGLQFLFEYFSETQRNKGNFPGRFSGRQFSNSRSEMNVSTLELGDSALYLCASSLRDAYEQYFGPGTRLTVT.

In DNA form, the CDR3 reads TGTGCCACCAGTGATTTGGCCAGCGGGGCGTACCAAGAGACCCAGTACTTC. Its protein product is CATSDLASGAYQETQYF. The V gene is TRBV24-1, the J gene TRBJ2-5; 7 nucleotides align to TRBD2. From germline, CDR1 is KGHDR and CDR2 SFDVKD. This CDR3 region has 17 residues. The trim removed 0 bases at V and 0 bases at J, leaving 6 bases unmatched.

J is TRBJ2-1 and V is TRBV18; 7 bases line up with TRBD1. The CDR3 sequence is 14 residues long. Germline values: CDR1 KGHSH, CDR2 LQKENI. Germline trimming cut 5 bases from V and 4 bases from J; bases unmatched to any gene: 5. CDR3 sequence reads: CASSAQTGYNEQFF. CDR3 DNA: TGTGCCAGCTCAGCCCAGACAGGGTACAATGAGCAGTTCTTC.